The clone carrying this T cell receptor beta chain has more than one count but fewer than ten. Antigen: not known. Gene names follow the mouse nomenclature. Read sequence stops 4 residues before the CDR3 end, and the germline J gene provides the missing end. The data are from a study of CD8+ T cells in alopecia areata. Overall study: Skin was taken from roughly 6-12-month-old C3H/HeJ graft donors that had spontaneous alopecia and grafted onto roughly 7-11-week-old female C3H/HeJ mice. Findings of the study overall: Compared with mice, patients displayed less clear TCR sharing, possibly for HLA-related reasons. The study found higher clonality in lesional than normal scalp, especially in alopecia totalis/universalis.

The CDR3 covers 15 residues. Germline assignment: CDR1 SGHSN and CDR2 HYEKVE. V shed 0 bases and J shed 0 bases, with 11 bases lying between them. Sorting used CD4, CD8alpha, NKG2D, NKG2ACE and other markers on pooled cutaneous lymph node cells. The authors extracted RNA and reverse transcribed it into cDNA as the sequencing template. Some clones are missing from TCRdb's copy, which holds only in-frame ones; the method was immunoSEQ multiplex PCR. The sample is made up of about 19,000 clones, none counted only once. This TCR derives from a C3H/HeJ mouse with alopecia areata. This mouse strain has H2-k as its MHC haplotype. Sample: CD8+ T cells sorted from a lymph node. This sequence joins TRBV12-1 and TRBJ2-7; D not resolved. Partial CDR3 DNA: TGTGCCAGCTCTCTCGAACCGACAAGCTCCTAT. This translates into CASSLEPTSSY. Given in full, the CDR3 is CASSLEPTSSYEQYF.